Shown below are 31 T cell receptor beta chains from a single sample sequenced in a study of T cells after somatic rescue of genetic block. TCRdb's table, derived via immunoSEQ multiplex PCR, lists solely in-frame clones and lacks some. The table has tens of thousands of clones, about nine tenths seen once. Specimen: peripheral blood mononuclear cells (PBMCs). These receptors were collected from a man under 40.

The V gene is TRBV18, the J gene TRBJ2-5; 7 nucleotides match TRBD1. The J segment lost 5 bases and the V segment lost 2 bases, leaving 5 bases of the junction unmatched. CDR3 size: 14 residues. Germline V gene lookup returns CDR1 KGHSH and CDR2 LQKENI. The CDR3 reads CASSPDRVGETQYF. The CDR3, as DNA: TGTGCCAGCTCACCAGACAGGGTGGGGGAGACCCAGTACTTC.

The rearrangement links TRBV30 to TRBJ1-2; TRBD1 matches at 9 bases. Germline lookup yields CDR1 GTSNPN and CDR2 SVGIG (reference sequence). V was clipped by 4 bases and J by 4 bases; unmatched bases: 7. The CDR3 has 14 amino acids. The CDR3 sequence: CAWTGQGLGYGYTF. CDR3 DNA sequence: TGTGCCTGGACCGGACAGGGGCTGGGCTATGGCTACACCTTC.

This chain connects TRBV4-3 to TRBJ2-5; TRBD2 aligns across 9 bases. The CDR3 runs to 16 residues. Germline CDR1 LGHNA, CDR2 YSLEER. V was pared by 1 base and J by 5 bases, with 8 bases of the junction left unmatched. The CDR3, as DNA: TGCGCCAGCAGCCAAGGTATTAGCGGGAGTGGTGAGACCCAGTACTTC. As protein: CASSQGISGSGETQYF.

This clone occurred once. This chain uses TRBV6-5 with TRBJ2-7, with D unclear. V lost 5 bases and J 9 bases, leaving 20 bases between the germline ends. Germline CDR1 MNHEY, CDR2 SVGAGI. The CDR3 is 14 residues long. CDR3 residues: CASSPTGSTAWQYF. The CDR3 DNA follows: TGTGCCAGCAGTCCAACCGGTTCAACTGCGTGGCAGTACTTC.

This sequence joins TRBV5-5 and TRBJ2-3; possible D gene TRBD2, 5 bases. Trimming pared 4 bases from V and 2 bases from J, leaving 14 bases between. The CDR3 contains 15 residues. The germline V gene encodes CDR1 SGHKS and CDR2 YYEKEE (reference sequence). CDR3 bases: TGTGCCAGCAGCCACGACGGGGTGGTCACAGATACGCAGTATTTT. Translating gives CASSHDGVVTDTQYF.

J is TRBJ1-2 and V is TRBV19; D is perhaps TRBD1 (6 bases). The CDR3 length is 12 residues. Trimming shortened V by 1 base and J by 8 bases, and 8 bases separated the two germline ends. In germline, CDR1 is LNHDA, CDR2 SQIVND (reference sequence). The CDR3: CASSIGGRGYTF. The CDR3 DNA follows: TGTGCCAGTAGTATAGGGGGGCGCGGCTACACCTTC. The full variable domain, rest sourced from reference TRBV19 and TRBJ1-2, is DGGITQSPKYLFRKEGQNVTLSCEQNLNHDAMYWYRQDPGQGLRLIYYSQIVNDFQKGDIAEGYSVSREKKESFPLTVTSAQKNPTAFYLCASSIGGRGYTFGSGTRLTVV.

The chain links TRBV7-2 to TRBJ2-7; 9 bases line up with TRBD2. The CDR3 runs to 18 residues. Germline lookup yields CDR1 SGHTA and CDR2 FQGNSA. After removal of 3 bases from V and 0 bases from J, the junction contained 12 bases not matched to a gene. CDR3 residues: CASSFTWREGFSSYEQYF. In nucleotides, the CDR3 is TGTGCCAGCAGCTTCACCTGGCGGGAGGGCTTTTCCTCCTACGAGCAGTACTTC. The variable domain in full, completed from reference TRBV7-2 and TRBJ2-7, reads GAGVSQSPSNKVTEKGKDVELRCDPISGHTALYWYRQSLGQGLEFLIYFQGNSAPDKSGLPSDRFSAERTGGSVSTLTIQRTQQEDSAVYLCASSFTWREGFSSYEQYFGPGTRLTVT.

The V and J genes are TRBV11-2 and TRBJ2-7; D not certain. This CDR3 comprises 14 residues. V was trimmed by 8 bases and J by 3 bases, leaving 17 bases between them. Germline V CDR1 and CDR2: SGHAT, FQNNGV. CDR3 in DNA: TGTGCCAGCGCCATCGGCCGGTTTGACTACGAGCAGTACTTC. This sequence encodes CASAIGRFDYEQYF.

V gene TRBV6-5 combines with J gene TRBJ1-2; TRBD1 might be the D (6 bases). Trimming took 6 bases from V and 4 from J, leaving 15 bases between them. The CDR3 runs to 14 residues. CDR1 is MNHEY, CDR2 SVGAGI, per germline. The CDR3 region is CASRTGGIGYGYTF. The CDR3 nucleotides are TGTGCCAGCAGAACGGGGGGCATAGGCTATGGCTACACCTTC.

The rearrangement uses TRBV9 and TRBJ2-1; 8 bases align to TRBD2. Germline V gene lookup returns CDR1 SGDLS and CDR2 YYNGEE. V lost 3 bases and J lost 0; bases outside the gene matches: 5. This CDR3 is built from 16 residues. In DNA form, the CDR3 reads TGTGCCAGCAGCGGTAGCGGGGCATACTCCTACAATGAGCAGTTCTTC. As protein: CASSGSGAYSYNEQFF.

V is TRBV9 and J is TRBJ2-5; D is possibly TRBD1 or TRBD2 (5 bases each). CDR3 length: 14 amino acids. Germline CDR1 reads SGDLS; CDR2 reads YYNGEE. With 0 bases removed from V and 5 bases from J, the gap between germline ends came to 11 bases. CDR3 coding DNA: TGTGCCAGCAGCGTAGAGCCGGGGACGGAGACCCAGTACTTC. This sequence encodes CASSVEPGTETQYF.

This clone appeared a single time. The V and J genes are TRBV7-2 and TRBJ2-2; 10 bases match TRBD1. This CDR3 contains 15 residues. V lost 6 bases, J lost 6 bases, and 7 bases stayed unmatched. Germline-derived CDR1 and CDR2 are SGHTA and FQGNSA. CDR3 sequence: CASRRQGAVAGELFF. DNA for the CDR3: TGTGCCAGCAGGCGACAGGGGGCGGTGGCCGGGGAGCTGTTTTTT.

The V gene is TRBV7-2, the J gene TRBJ2-5; D unclear. Trimming cost V 5 bases and J 1 base, with 11 bases left between them. The CDR3 loop spans 14 amino acids. Germline-derived CDR1 and CDR2 are SGHTA and FQGNSA. The CDR3 sequence: CASSPPGPQETQYF. The CDR3 bases are TGTGCCAGCAGCCCCCCTGGCCCCCAAGAGACCCAGTACTTC.

The chain joins TRBV5-1 to TRBJ2-7; 14 bases fit TRBD2. V gave up 5 bases and J gave up 2 bases; unmatched junction bases: 3. The CDR3 spans 15 residues. Germline CDR1 reads SGHRS; CDR2 reads YFSETQ. The CDR3 reads CASRPTSGGAYEQYF. CDR3 DNA: TGCGCCAGCAGACCGACTAGCGGGGGGGCCTACGAGCAGTACTTC.

J is TRBJ1-2 and V is TRBV9, with unresolved D. V lost 4 bases to trimming and J lost 5 bases, with 12 bases between them. The CDR3 covers 13 residues. Germline V gives CDR1 SGDLS, CDR2 YYNGEE. CDR3 sequence reads: CASSPQQSYGYTF. The CDR3 bases are TGTGCCAGCAGCCCCCAGCAGTCATATGGCTACACCTTC.

V usage is TRBV11-2 and J usage is TRBJ2-3; 9 bases align to TRBD2. Germline V gene lookup returns CDR1 SGHAT and CDR2 FQNNGV. V shed 4 bases and J 6 bases; nucleotides not matched to a gene: 11. This CDR3 is 16 amino acids long. The CDR3 protein is CASSSLGGRVSDTQYF. The CDR3 DNA reads TGTGCCAGCAGCTCCCTTGGCGGGAGGGTCTCCGATACGCAGTATTTT.

The J gene is TRBJ1-1, the V gene TRBV7-9; D call uncertain. Deletions cut 4 bases from V and 12 bases from J, with 12 bases between. This CDR3 contains 11 residues. CDR1 is SEHNR, CDR2 FQNEAQ, per germline (reference sequence). In nucleotides, the CDR3 is TGTGCCAGCAGCTCGCGCGGGCCGTCTTTCTTT. Translating gives CASSSRGPSFF.

The rearrangement uses TRBV28 and TRBJ2-1; D call uncertain. The CDR3 has 19 residues. Germline V gene sequence: CDR1 MDHEN, CDR2 SYDVKM. The germline V and J ends were trimmed by 1 base and 5 bases, with 24 bases remaining between them. The CDR3 nucleotides read TGTGCCAGCAGTTTATTCGGCCCTCCCTTCAGTTACGGCAACAATGAGCAGTTCTTC. It is translated as CASSLFGPPFSYGNNEQFF.

The chain combines TRBV9 with TRBJ1-1, with a tentative D call TRBD1 (5 bases). The CDR3 loop spans 13 amino acids. Germline values: CDR1 SGDLS, CDR2 YYNGEE. The ends were cut back, 0 bases at V and 5 bases at J, with 8 bases in the middle. Here the CDR3 DNA reads TGTGCCAGCAGCGTAGAGGACATAACTGAAGCTTTCTTT. It codes for CASSVEDITEAFF. The entire variable domain, with the rest obtained from reference TRBV9 and TRBJ1-1, is as follows: DSGVTQTPKHLITATGQRVTLRCSPRSGDLSVYWYQQSLDQGLQFLIQYYNGEERAKGNILERFSAQQFPDLHSELNLSSLELGDSALYFCASSVEDITEAFFGQGTRLTVV.

The gene calls are TRBV18 and TRBJ2-2; 7 bases are a match to TRBD1. V shed 3 bases, J shed 7 bases, and the junction held 8 bases outside the gene matches. CDR3 length: 15 amino acids. Germline CDR1 KGHSH, CDR2 LQKENI. CDR3 sequence (DNA): TGTGCCAGCTCACCGGTACAGGGGAAGGTCGGGGAGCTGTTTTTT. It encodes CASSPVQGKVGELFF.

In its sample, this clone was seen a few times. This chain joins TRBV19 and TRBJ2-7, with TRBD1 as a possible D gene (6 bases). V was pared by 6 bases and J by 7 bases, with 16 bases between. This CDR3 is 13 amino acids long. The germline V gene has CDR1 LNHDA and CDR2 SQIVND (reference sequence). As DNA, the CDR3 is TGTGCCAGTAGCCCCGTAAGGGGACATGAGCAGTACTTC. Translated: CASSPVRGHEQYF.

This clone was detected once. The chain joins TRBV7-6 to TRBJ2-7; no definite D call. V lost 4 bases to trimming and J lost 0 bases, with 10 bases between them. There are 14 residues in the CDR3. Per germline, CDR1 SGHVS and CDR2 FNYEAQ. The chain's CDR3 is CASSSVRSSYEQYF. The DNA for the CDR3 is TGTGCCAGCAGCTCAGTGAGGAGCTCCTACGAGCAGTACTTC.

The chain is built from TRBV6-5 and TRBJ1-2, with 7 bases that match TRBD1. V lost 2 bases and J lost 4; bases outside the gene matches: 7. The CDR3 extends over 15 amino acids. Per germline, CDR1 MNHEY and CDR2 SVGAGI. CDR3 nucleotide sequence: TGTGCCAGCAGTTACAACCCGAGACAGGGCTATGGCTACACCTTC. Translated, it gives CASSYNPRQGYGYTF.

The genes are TRBV18 and TRBJ2-3; 11 bases agree with TRBD1. Germline CDR1 is KGHSH and CDR2 is LQKENI. V lost 5 bases to trimming and J lost 3 bases; unmatched junction nucleotides: 4. The CDR3 has 15 amino acids. The CDR3 DNA reads TGTGCCAGCTCATCTGGACAGGGGGCAACAGATACGCAGTATTTT. The encoded protein is CASSSGQGATDTQYF.

This chain joins TRBV5-4 and TRBJ2-7; 13 nucleotides match TRBD2. Germline values: CDR1 SGHNT, CDR2 YYREEE (reference sequence). V trimming: 4 bases; J trimming: 2 bases; junction bases outside the gene matches: 3. The CDR3 is made up of 15 amino acids. The CDR3 spells CASSPGTSGTYEQYF. CDR3 DNA: TGTGCCAGCAGCCCCGGGACTAGCGGGACCTACGAGCAGTACTTC.

The chain uses TRBV28 and TRBJ2-3; 9 bases fit TRBD2. V dropped 8 bases and J dropped 3; count of bases not matched to a gene: 9. Germline CDR1 MDHEN, CDR2 SYDVKM. This CDR3 is 15 amino acids long. The CDR3 loop is CASGSTAGGTDTQYF. The CDR3 nucleotides are TGTGCCAGCGGCAGCACAGCGGGAGGAACAGATACGCAGTATTTT.

CDR3 bases: TGTGCCAGCTCCCCAAGGACAGGGACACCTGAAAAACTGTTTTTT. Translation: CASSPRTGTPEKLFF. The chain combines TRBV18 with TRBJ1-4; TRBD1 matches 8 bases. The germline CDR1 and CDR2 sequences are KGHSH and LQKENI. The CDR3 is 15 amino acids. Trimming cost V 6 bases and J 7 bases; bases outside gene matches: 10.

The chain is built from TRBV2 and TRBJ1-4; D unclear. CDR3 length equals 15 residues. Germline assignment: CDR1 SNHLY and CDR2 FYNNEI. V was cut by 7 bases and J by 8 bases, with 20 bases left in between. This CDR3 reads CASTLLRLRGEKLFF. CDR3 bases: TGTGCCAGCACTCTCTTGAGGTTAAGAGGGGAAAAACTGTTTTTT.

V and J are TRBV5-1 and TRBJ2-2; 8 bases line up with TRBD1. The V and J ends lost 3 bases and 5 bases, in that order; junction bases with no gene match: 12. The length of the CDR3 is 17 residues. Per germline, CDR1 SGHRS and CDR2 YFSETQ. CDR3 DNA sequence: TGCGCCAGCAGCTCATCCCGATTGACAGGGGTAACCGGGGAGCTGTTTTTT. Its protein product is CASSSSRLTGVTGELFF.

The chain recombines TRBV9 with TRBJ2-5, with unresolved D. The CDR3 sequence is 14 residues long. V was clipped by 0 bases and J by 4 bases, with 10 bases between them. In germline, CDR1 is SGDLS, CDR2 YYNGEE. CDR3 amino acids: CASSVDWTGETQYF. CDR3 in DNA: TGTGCCAGCAGCGTAGATTGGACGGGAGAGACCCAGTACTTC.

The chain carries TRBV11-2 and TRBJ2-3; the match to TRBD2 covers 8 bases. CDR3 length: 16 residues. Germline V gene data show CDR1 as SGHAT and CDR2 as FQNNGV. The V gene end was trimmed by 2 bases and the J gene end by 2 bases; junction bases not matched to a gene: 6. This chain's CDR3 is CASSLYSGKHTDTQYF. The CDR3 DNA follows: TGTGCCAGCAGCTTATATAGCGGGAAACACACAGATACGCAGTATTTT. The full variable domain, with the rest looked up from reference TRBV11-2 and TRBJ2-3, is EAGVAQSPRYKIIEKRQSVAFWCNPISGHATLYWYQQILGQGPKLLIQFQNNGVVDDSQLPKDRFSAERLKGVDSTLKIQPAKLEDSAVYLCASSLYSGKHTDTQYFGPGTRLTVL.